Detailed here is one T cell receptor beta chain. Sequencing was performed with immunoSEQ multiplex PCR; in TCRdb, only in-frame clones are kept and a portion is missing. The data contain 150,000 to 200,000 clones, about four fifths of them singletons. Germline-derived CDR1 and CDR2 are MNHEY and SVGAGI. V shed 8 bases and J shed 2 bases, with 9 bases lying between them. This CDR3 is 12 amino acids long. This record belongs to a study of blood T cell repertoires in COVID-19. Across the study: Both acute and convalescent COVID-19 samples were obtained from the United States, Italy and Spain.

The sample taken for sequencing was peripheral blood. The receptor was derived from a man aged 65-85 years with active or convalescent COVID-19. This chain connects TRBV6-5 to TRBJ1-1; D gene ambiguous. This chain's CDR3 is CASHFPNTEAFF. CDR3 DNA sequence: TGTGCCAGCCATTTCCCAAACACTGAAGCTTTCTTT.